This TCR beta chain was retrieved from a study of blood T cell repertoires in COVID-19. Study-wide background: COVID-19 samples, acute and convalescent, were from the United States, Italy and Spain. T cells, B-cell-depleted T cells, or PBMCs supplied cDNA or gDNA.

CDR3 size: 13 residues. Germline V gene lookup returns CDR1 SGHDT and CDR2 YYEEEE. The ends were cut back, 5 bases at V and 8 bases at J, with 16 bases in the middle. The authors' processing: Nucleated cell counts were estimated from reference gene primer amplification. TCRdb keeps only in-frame clones here, not all; method: immunoSEQ multiplex PCR. That table is the source of V, J and clone size, and D and trimming were worked out from the DNA. The sample consists of roughly 95,000 clones, about 89% of them appearing once. This clone was recorded once. This TCR was sampled from a woman between 45 and 65 years old in a cohort sampled during active COVID-19. The rearrangement joins TRBV5-6 to TRBJ1-2; possible D gene TRBD1, 6 bases. Sequencing was done on a sample of peripheral blood. CDR3 sequence reads: CASRVGHLGGYTF. DNA for the CDR3: TGTGCCAGCAGGGTGGGACACCTAGGGGGCTACACCTTC.